These 26 T cell receptor beta chains came from one sample sequenced in a study of blood T cell repertoires in COVID-19 (dated by TCRdb to about 2020). Library preparation used the immunoSEQ multiplex PCR assay. TCRdb's version of the immuneACCESS table is confined to in-frame rearrangements and falls short of the full clone set. An unresolved V gene accounts for under half of the shortfall where checked; the remainder is of unknown origin. Across this sample there are 150,000 to 200,000 clones, with approximately 92% seen only once. Of the sample, 2% to 2.5% is held by the ten largest clones. The sequencing sample was made of PBMCs or T cells enriched from blood (not recorded which). Receptor source: a woman aged 40 to 50 with acute COVID-19.

The genes are TRBV29-1 and TRBJ2-5, with a tentative D call TRBD1 (6 bases). The germline V gene has CDR1 SQVTM and CDR2 ANQGSEA. The CDR3 contains 14 residues. The ends were cut back, 8 bases at V and 5 bases at J, with 21 bases in the middle. In DNA form, the CDR3 reads TGCAGCTTTCACCCCCCAGGGGCTGGGGAGACCCAGTACTTC. Protein: CSFHPPGAGETQYF.

This chain uses TRBV30 with TRBJ2-5; tentative D call: TRBD2 (5 bases). Germline V gene lookup returns CDR1 GTSNPN and CDR2 SVGIG (reference sequence). CDR3 length: 13 amino acids. With 3 bases removed from V and 4 bases from J, the gap between germline ends came to 12 bases. CDR3 loop: CAWSYGVSETQYF. CDR3 DNA: TGTGCCTGGAGCTACGGGGTATCAGAGACCCAGTACTTC.

The CDR3 DNA is TGTGCCAGCACCCTGGGACAGGGGTTGATGAACACTGAAGCTTTCTTT. It codes for CASTLGQGLMNTEAFF. The chain carries TRBV27 and TRBJ1-1; 10 bases fit TRBD1. Germline loops: CDR1 MNHEY, CDR2 SMNVEV (reference sequence). The CDR3 has 16 amino acids. Trimming removed 7 bases from V and 0 bases from J; junction bases left unmatched: 8.

This clone was seen just once. The chain combines TRBV19 with TRBJ1-2; no clear D. V was pared by 3 bases and J by 8 bases, with 22 bases between. The CDR3 is made up of 16 amino acids. From germline, CDR1 is LNHDA and CDR2 SQIVND (reference sequence). CDR3 nucleotide sequence: TGTGCCAGTAGTATCGAGGGCGGGCAGCGTATTGAGGGCTACACCTTC. Residues: CASSIEGGQRIEGYTF.

The rearrangement joins TRBV11-1 to TRBJ1-1; D is undetermined. From germline, CDR1 is SGHAT and CDR2 FQDESV (reference sequence). There are 13 residues in the CDR3. Trimming took 3 bases from V and 1 from J, leaving 6 bases between them. CDR3 amino acids: CASSFSGNTEAFF. The CDR3 coding sequence is TGTGCCAGCAGCTTTTCAGGGAACACTGAAGCTTTCTTT.

This clone has only a few counts. The rearrangement joins TRBV28 to TRBJ1-2; D remains unclear. Germline loops: CDR1 MDHEN, CDR2 SYDVKM. Trimming took 7 bases from V and 0 from J, leaving 9 bases between them. This CDR3 is built from 13 residues. The CDR3 DNA reads as TGTGCCAGCACGGTTAATACTAACTATGGCTACACCTTC. This codes for CASTVNTNYGYTF.

This chain connects TRBV6-5 to TRBJ2-5; TRBD1 agrees at 7 bases. The CDR3 has 15 amino acids. Germline values: CDR1 MNHEY, CDR2 SVGAGI. Trimming at V came to 2 bases and at J to 5 bases, leaving 8 bases not matched to a gene. The CDR3 reads CASSYGEGAVETQYF. The CDR3 DNA is TGTGCCAGCAGTTACGGCGAGGGGGCGGTGGAGACCCAGTACTTC.

The CDR3 DNA is TGTGCCAGCAGACGGGTAGCGGACCTGAACACTGAAGCTTTCTTT. Translating it yields CASRRVADLNTEAFF. The chain joins TRBV11-1 to TRBJ1-1; D is uncertain. Trimming stripped 6 bases from V and 0 bases from J, with 14 bases between. Germline lookup yields CDR1 SGHAT and CDR2 FQDESV (reference sequence). The length of the CDR3 is 15 residues.

As to this clone: The same CDR3 arises from other DNA sequences in this sample as well. CDR3 bases: TGCGCCAGCAGCCCCCGTACAGATATGAACACTGAAGCTTTCTTT. The encoded protein is CASSPRTDMNTEAFF. V is TRBV4-1 and J is TRBJ1-1; D unclear. The V and J ends lost 4 bases and 0 bases respectively, with 12 bases between them. CDR1 is MGHRA and CDR2 is YSYEKL in the germline V gene. The CDR3 length is 15 residues.

This rearrangement joins TRBV6-5 to TRBJ1-6; D call uncertain. The CDR3 covers 13 residues. From germline, CDR1 is MNHEY and CDR2 SVGAGI. Deletions cut 7 bases from V and 7 bases from J, with 11 bases between. In DNA form, the CDR3 reads TGTGCCAGCACTTTAGACGGGAATTCACCCCTCCACTTT. It encodes CASTLDGNSPLHF.

The chain carries TRBV7-8 and TRBJ1-6; D not resolved. The germline CDR1 and CDR2 sequences are SGHVS and FQNEAQ. V was pared by 0 bases and J by 4 bases, with 7 bases between. The CDR3 totals 15 residues. The CDR3 reads CASSLARTYNSPLHF. For the CDR3, the DNA is TGTGCCAGCAGCTTAGCCAGGACTTATAATTCACCCCTCCACTTT.

J is TRBJ2-5 and V is TRBV7-3, with a possible D match to TRBD2 (6 bases). Germline CDR1 reads SGHTA; CDR2 reads FQGTGA. V dropped 4 bases and J dropped 5 bases, with 11 bases sitting between them. CDR3 length equals 13 residues. The CDR3 protein is CASSYTRGETQYF. The CDR3 DNA sequence: TGTGCCAGCAGCTATACACGGGGGGAGACCCAGTACTTC.

The V and J genes are TRBV12-5 and TRBJ1-1; a weak D match, TRBD1 (5 bases). This CDR3 has 14 residues. The germline gives CDR1 LGHNT, CDR2 FRNRAP. V was pared by 3 bases and J by 1 base, with 9 bases between. The CDR3 here is CASGFLTENTEAFF. CDR3 nucleotides: TGTGCTAGTGGTTTCCTGACAGAGAACACTGAAGCTTTCTTT. Filled out from reference TRBV12-5 and TRBJ1-1, the complete variable domain reads DARVTQTPRHKVTEMGQEVTMRCQPILGHNTVFWYRQTMMQGLELLAYFRNRAPLDDSGMPKDRFSAEMPDATLATLKIQPSEPRDSAVYFCASGFLTENTEAFFGQGTRLTVV.

The chain joins TRBV19 to TRBJ1-5; D might be TRBD1 (6 bases). The CDR3 contains 15 residues. The V end lost 2 bases, the J end lost 4 bases, and 12 bases lay between the germline ends. The V gene's germline CDR1 is LNHDA and CDR2 SQIVND (reference sequence). The CDR3 DNA is TGTGCCAGTAGTATACATGGGACACTAAATCAGCCCCAGCATTTT. Translation gives CASSIHGTLNQPQHF.

The J gene is TRBJ1-2, the V gene TRBV6-2 or TRBV6-3, with 8 bases aligning to TRBD1. CDR1 is MNHEY and CDR2 is SVGEGT in the germline V gene. V lost 6 bases and J lost 4; bases outside the gene matches: 7. This CDR3 comprises 14 residues. The CDR3 bases are TGTGCCAGCAGCAGACAGGGGTTCTCCTATGGCTACACCTTC. Its translation: CASSRQGFSYGYTF.

The gene calls are TRBV19 and TRBJ2-2; 8 nucleotides line up with TRBD2. The CDR3 spans 17 residues. The ends lost 6 bases at V and 5 bases at J; junction bases unmatched: 14. Germline CDR1 is LNHDA and CDR2 is SQIVND (reference sequence). The CDR3 DNA reads TGTGCCAGTAGCCCGTCGGGGGGGACCTTACGGACCGGGGAGCTGTTTTTT. Protein: CASSPSGGTLRTGELFF.

This sequence joins TRBV5-1 and TRBJ2-1; tentative D call: TRBD1 (5 bases). Germline V gives CDR1 SGHRS, CDR2 YFSETQ. This CDR3 has 14 residues. The V end lost 2 bases, the J end lost 0 bases, and 6 bases lay between the germline ends. The CDR3 is CASSFDSSYNEQFF. CDR3 bases: TGCGCCAGCAGCTTTGACAGCTCCTACAATGAGCAGTTCTTC.

The CDR3 region is CASSQGTSGSFNEQFF. The CDR3 DNA reads as TGTGCCAGCAGCCAAGGGACTAGCGGGAGTTTTAATGAGCAGTTCTTC. The V gene is TRBV3-1 (or the pseudogene TRBV3-2), the J gene TRBJ2-1; 13 bases match TRBD2. Germline trimming cut 1 base from V and 7 bases from J; bases unmatched to any gene: 4. CDR1 is LGHDT and CDR2 is YNNKEL in the germline V gene (reference sequence). This CDR3 comprises 16 residues.

This sequence joins TRBV29-1 and TRBJ1-1, with 10 bases fitting TRBD1. The CDR3 has 13 residues. The V gene's germline CDR1 is SQVTM and CDR2 ANQGSEA. The V segment lost 5 bases and the J segment 7 bases; nucleotides outside the gene matches: 7. The CDR3 DNA follows: TGCAGCGTTTCCGGGACAGGGGACTATGAAGCTTTCTTT. Translated, it gives CSVSGTGDYEAFF.

The rearrangement links TRBV5-4 to TRBJ1-4; TRBD1 matches 7 bases. This CDR3 region has 15 residues. Germline V lookup: CDR1 SGHNT, CDR2 YYREEE (reference sequence). J was trimmed by 0 bases and V by 7 bases; bases with no gene match: 6. The CDR3 DNA reads TGTGCCAGCCGCAAGGGGGCCTCAACTAATGAAAAACTGTTTTTT. Encoded protein: CASRKGASTNEKLFF.

The chain is built from TRBV29-1 and TRBJ2-5, with 9 bases aligning to TRBD1. This CDR3 is built from 13 residues. From germline, CDR1 is SQVTM and CDR2 ANQGSEA. The ends lost 7 bases at V and 4 bases at J; junction bases unmatched: 7. The CDR3 region has the DNA TGCAGCGCCCGGACAGGGGCGGCAGAGACCCAGTACTTC. It specifies CSARTGAAETQYF.

The J gene is TRBJ1-5, the V gene TRBV19, with D possibly being TRBD1 (5 bases). The CDR3 contains 13 residues. From germline, CDR1 is LNHDA and CDR2 SQIVND (reference sequence). Trimming removed 5 bases at V and 6 bases at J, with 11 bases between. The CDR3 DNA reads as TGTGCCAGTAGTGCAAAGGGGTTTCAGCCCCAGCATTTT. Translation gives CASSAKGFQPQHF.

This clone was recorded once. The chain is built from TRBV3-1 (or the pseudogene TRBV3-2) and TRBJ2-1, with 9 bases identical to TRBD1. The CDR3 loop spans 16 amino acids. Germline-derived CDR1 and CDR2 are LGHDT and YNNKEL (reference sequence). J was trimmed by 6 bases and V by 0 bases; bases with no gene match: 6. The CDR3 protein is CASSQDPQGAANEQFF. In DNA, the CDR3 is TGTGCCAGCAGCCAAGATCCACAGGGGGCGGCCAATGAGCAGTTCTTC.

The J gene is TRBJ2-7, the V gene TRBV5-1, with D unresolved. The CDR3 is 14 amino acids. Deletions cut 0 bases from V and 4 bases from J, with 11 bases between. CDR1 and CDR2 from the germline V gene are SGHRS and YFSETQ. The CDR3 is CASSLAEGEYEQYF. CDR3 bases: TGCGCCAGCAGCTTGGCAGAAGGAGAGTACGAGCAGTACTTC.

The chain links TRBV21-1 to TRBJ1-6. TRBV21-1 is a pseudogene. The CDR3 totals 20 residues. The DNA for the CDR3 is TGTGCCAGCAGCAAAAGTTTGGTTCGGGGTTTCTTTGCGGATAATTCACCCCTCCACTTT. This translates into CASSKSLVRGFFADNSPLHF.

This chain joins TRBV4-3 and TRBJ2-1; D possibly corresponds to TRBD1 (5 bases). The V gene lost 1 base and the J gene lost 6 bases, with 13 bases spanning the gap. The CDR3 is 15 amino acids. The V gene's germline CDR1 is LGHNA and CDR2 YSLEER. The DNA of the CDR3 is TGCGCCAGCAGCCAAGGGACCACAAGGGGCAATGAGCAGTTCTTC. Translation gives CASSQGTTRGNEQFF.